This TCR beta chain appears in the sequencing data of a study of T cell responses to AZD1222 COVID-19 vaccine. Profiling relied on immunoSEQ multiplex PCR, and the TCRdb table lists in-frame clones only, not all of them. The sample holds 150,000 to 200,000 clones; under 95% are singletons and the top ten take about 1.1%. Deletions cut 2 bases from V and 5 bases from J, with 17 bases between. Germline CDR1 is SNHLY and CDR2 is FYNNEI. The CDR3 is 16 residues long. Material: peripheral blood, obtained 28 days after the second AZD1222 dose. The V gene is TRBV2, the J gene TRBJ2-3; no firm D call. This sequence originates from an adult who received the AZD1222 COVID-19 vaccine. The chain's CDR3 is CASSELGQEPGDTQYF. CDR3 in DNA: TGTGCCAGCAGTGAATTAGGGCAGGAGCCCGGAGATACGCAGTATTTT.